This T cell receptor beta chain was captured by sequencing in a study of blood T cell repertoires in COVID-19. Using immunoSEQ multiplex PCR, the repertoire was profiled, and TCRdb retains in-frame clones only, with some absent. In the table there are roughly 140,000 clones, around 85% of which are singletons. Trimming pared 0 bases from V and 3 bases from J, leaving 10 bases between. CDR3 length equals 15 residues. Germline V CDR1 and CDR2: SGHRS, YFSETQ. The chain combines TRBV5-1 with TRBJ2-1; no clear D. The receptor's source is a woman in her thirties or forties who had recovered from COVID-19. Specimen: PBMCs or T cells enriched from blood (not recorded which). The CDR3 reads CASSLGQANYNEQFF. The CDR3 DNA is TGCGCCAGCAGCTTGGGGCAGGCAAACTACAATGAGCAGTTCTTC.